Below are 26 T cell receptor beta chains sequenced from a single sample in a study of T cell repertoires in cytomegalovirus infection. One entry per CDR3 protein results from TCRdb running MiXCR on the reads. The sample has some 240,000 distinct CDR3 sequences; more than 15% are singletons. Source material: CD8+ T cells from PBMCs. These receptors originate from a human donor in good health (CMV status not recorded). Some clones in this sample may be carry-over from other donors' samples.

This clonotype was seen many times. The chain has TRBV28 and TRBJ1-1; D ambiguous. Germline loops: CDR1 MDHEN, CDR2 SYDVKM. Trimming removed 8 bases from V and 0 bases from J, with 25 bases in between. CDR3 size: 18 residues. The CDR3 bases are TGTGCCAGCTCGGCGCCCTCGGTGAGGGAAGCTTTGAACACTGAAGCTTTCTTT. Amino acids: CASSAPSVREALNTEAFF.

In its sample, this clonotype was seen many times. The V and J genes are TRBV7-9 and TRBJ2-6; 7 bases are a match to TRBD1. V lost 0 bases, J lost 0 bases, and 8 bases stayed unmatched. CDR3 length equals 19 residues. Germline V gene lookup returns CDR1 SEHNR and CDR2 FQNEAQ (reference sequence). CDR3 residues: CASSLAGTAALSGANVLTF. The CDR3 nucleotides read TGTGCCAGCAGCTTAGCCGGGACAGCCGCCCTCTCTGGGGCCAACGTCCTGACTTTC.

This clonotype was counted a few times. V and J are TRBV14 and TRBJ1-3; a weak D match, TRBD1 (6 bases). Germline loops: CDR1 SGHDN, CDR2 FVKESK. V was clipped by 2 bases and J by 4 bases, with 12 bases between them. This CDR3 comprises 15 residues. CDR3: CASSQSRTAGNTIYF. Here the CDR3 DNA reads TGTGCCAGCAGCCAATCCCGGACAGCCGGAAACACCATATATTTT.

This clonotype was seen a few times. The chain is built from TRBV11-2 and TRBJ2-2; D assignment may be TRBD1 or TRBD2 (6 bases each). The V end lost 5 bases, the J end lost 3 bases, and 19 bases lay between the germline ends. This CDR3 contains 17 residues. Germline V gene data show CDR1 as SGHAT and CDR2 as FQNNGV. This CDR3 is CASSPEGGPRYTGELFF. The DNA for the CDR3 is TGTGCCAGCAGCCCCGAAGGGGGGCCTCGTTACACCGGGGAGCTGTTTTTT.

This clonotype was seen repeatedly, ten times or more. The chain joins TRBV7-6 to TRBJ1-3; D is unclear. V shed 1 base and J shed 1 base, with 11 bases lying between them. Germline CDR1 SGHVS, CDR2 FNYEAQ. This CDR3 is 16 amino acids long. In DNA, the CDR3 is TGTGCCAGCAGCTTAGGGCCCTCGGGATCTGGAAACACCATATATTTT. This translates into CASSLGPSGSGNTIYF.

CDR3 in amino acids: CASSLTGGHQPQHF. The CDR3 nucleotides are TGTGCCAGCAGTTTGACAGGGGGCCATCAGCCCCAGCATTTT. This chain links TRBV28 with TRBJ1-5; 10 bases line up with TRBD1. Germline V CDR1 and CDR2: MDHEN, SYDVKM. Losses at the gene ends were 3 bases for V and 5 bases for J; bases not matched to a gene: 1. The CDR3 loop spans 14 amino acids.

This clonotype was observed at least ten times. This rearrangement joins TRBV7-9 to TRBJ2-4, with a weak D call TRBD2 (6 bases). Trimming took off 8 bases at V and 9 bases at J, with 14 bases between the two ends. The V gene's germline CDR1 is SEHNR and CDR2 FQNEAQ (reference sequence). This CDR3 is 12 amino acids long. Here the CDR3 reads CASEGWRGIQYF. The CDR3 coding sequence is TGTGCCAGCGAGGGATGGAGGGGCATTCAGTACTTC.

In this sample, this clonotype turned up many times. The rearrangement uses TRBV7-9 and TRBJ1-2; D is uncertain. Germline V gives CDR1 SEHNR, CDR2 FQNEAQ (reference sequence). CDR3 size: 15 residues. V gave up 1 base and J gave up 2 bases, with 11 bases separating them. This chain's CDR3 is CASSLGTDYNYGYTF. The CDR3 bases are TGTGCCAGCAGCTTAGGGACGGATTACAACTATGGCTACACCTTC.

This clonotype was seen only once. J is TRBJ2-7 and V is TRBV6-8; TRBD1 agrees at 7 bases. With 2 bases clipped from V and 2 bases from J, the junction kept 3 bases outside the gene matches. The length of the CDR3 is 14 residues. Germline values: CDR1 MNHGY, CDR2 SAAAGT. CDR3 sequence: CASSYRGQTYEQYF. For the CDR3, the DNA is TGTGCCAGCAGTTACCGGGGACAGACCTACGAGCAGTACTTC.

The CDR3: CASFGYTGELFF. Here the CDR3 DNA reads TGTGCCAGTTTCGGGTACACCGGGGAGCTGTTTTTT. V usage is TRBV19 and J usage is TRBJ2-2; D not certain. CDR1 is LNHDA, CDR2 SQIVND, per germline (reference sequence). There are 12 residues in the CDR3. V was clipped by 8 bases and J by 3 bases, with 7 bases between them.

This clonotype came up many times. The rearrangement joins TRBV7-2 to TRBJ1-1; a possible D gene is TRBD1 (5 bases). This CDR3 is 14 amino acids long. V lost 5 bases to trimming and J lost 4 bases, with 14 bases between them. Germline V gene data show CDR1 as SGHTA and CDR2 as FQGNSA. This chain's CDR3 is CASSLTLGGTEAFF. CDR3 coding DNA: TGTGCCAGCAGCCTTACGTTGGGGGGCACTGAAGCTTTCTTT. Based on the CDR3 plus reference TRBV7-2 and TRBJ1-1, the full variable domain is GAGVSQSPSNKVTEKGKDVELRCDPISGHTALYWYRQSLGQGLEFLIYFQGNSAPDKSGLPSDRFSAERTGGSVSTLTIQRTQQEDSAVYLCASSLTLGGTEAFFGQGTRLTVV.

Only a few counts were recorded for this clonotype. CDR3 protein: CASSTRGLSTQDTQYF. The CDR3 coding sequence is TGTGCCAGTAGTACCAGGGGCCTTTCGACCCAGGATACGCAGTATTTT. This rearrangement joins TRBV19 to TRBJ2-3; D perhaps matches TRBD1 (6 bases). The CDR3 sequence is 16 residues long. Germline V CDR1 and CDR2: LNHDA, SQIVND (reference sequence). V lost 4 bases and J 6 bases, leaving 20 bases between the germline ends.

This clonotype was observed a few times. This chain connects TRBV7-8 to TRBJ2-3; 11 bases fit TRBD1. V shed 5 bases, J shed 1 base, and the junction held 5 bases outside the gene matches. This CDR3 has 16 amino acids. CDR1 and CDR2 (germline): SGHVS, FQNEAQ. The CDR3 DNA follows: TGTGCCAGCAGCCAGCCGGGACAGGGGGGCACAGATACGCAGTATTTT. As protein: CASSQPGQGGTDTQYF.

In this sample, this clonotype turned up many times. V and J are TRBV7-9 and TRBJ1-1; 8 bases line up with TRBD1. This CDR3 is built from 15 residues. The ends lost 4 bases at V and 3 bases at J; junction bases unmatched: 7. Germline V gives CDR1 SEHNR, CDR2 FQNEAQ (reference sequence). The CDR3 DNA reads TGTGCCAGCAGCTCCGACAGGGGCCGGGACACTGAAGCTTTCTTT. This codes for CASSSDRGRDTEAFF.

The count of this clonotype is one. In DNA, the CDR3 is TGTGCCAGCAGCGTAGTCGGTGGGGGCCCATACAATGAGCAGTTCTTC. Its protein is CASSVVGGGPYNEQFF. The rearrangement joins TRBV9 to TRBJ2-1, with D perhaps matching TRBD1 (6 bases). V was cut by 0 bases and J by 4 bases, with 14 bases left in between. The CDR3 totals 16 residues. Germline CDR1 SGDLS, CDR2 YYNGEE.

This clonotype was recorded many times. V gene TRBV7-9 combines with J gene TRBJ2-3; either TRBD1 or TRBD2 may supply D (5 bases each). Germline V gives CDR1 SEHNR, CDR2 FQNEAQ (reference sequence). Trimming removed 8 bases from V and 6 bases from J, with 21 bases in between. This CDR3 is 15 amino acids long. For the CDR3, the DNA is TGTGCCAGCGCTGGGGTAGTAGTGGGGGTCGATACGCAGTATTTT. Protein: CASAGVVVGVDTQYF.

Here the CDR3 reads CASRTPSGSSYNEQFF. In nucleotides, the CDR3 is TGTGCCAGCAGAACTCCCTCGGGTTCGTCCTACAATGAGCAGTTCTTC. The chain couples TRBV7-9 to TRBJ2-1; the D is unclear. The CDR3 is 16 residues long. The V end lost 6 bases, the J end lost 1 base, and 16 bases lay between the germline ends. Germline CDR1 reads SEHNR; CDR2 reads FQNEAQ (reference sequence).

The V and J genes are TRBV9 and TRBJ2-2; D perhaps matches TRBD2 (5 bases). Trimming removed 0 bases at V and 4 bases at J, with 13 bases between. The CDR3 spans 16 residues. Germline CDR1 and CDR2: SGDLS and YYNGEE. CDR3 nucleotide sequence: TGTGCCAGCAGCGTAGATAGGAATCGGGGCACCGGGGAGCTGTTTTTT. Protein product: CASSVDRNRGTGELFF.

This clonotype was seen ten or more times. V gene TRBV7-8 combines with J gene TRBJ1-5; 8 bases map to TRBD1. The CDR3 sequence is 15 residues long. Looked up from germline, CDR1 is SGHVS and CDR2 is FQNEAQ. Trimming cost V 0 bases and J 6 bases; bases outside gene matches: 4. CDR3 nucleotide sequence: TGTGCCAGCAGCTTAGCCACAGGGGGATTTCAGCCCCAGCATTTT. Protein: CASSLATGGFQPQHF.

This clonotype was seen many times. CDR3 loop: CASSWNLGTGELFF. CDR3 in DNA: TGTGCCAGCAGCTGGAATTTGGGGACCGGGGAGCTGTTTTTT. The chain is built from TRBV7-2 and TRBJ2-2; D call uncertain. V lost 4 bases to trimming and J lost 5 bases, with 11 bases between them. CDR1 SGHTA and CDR2 FQGNSA come from the germline V gene. The CDR3 loop spans 14 amino acids.

The rearrangement uses TRBV28 and TRBJ1-2; D is perhaps TRBD1 (6 bases). CDR1 MDHEN and CDR2 SYDVKM come from the germline V gene. This CDR3 has 16 residues. Trimming took 1 base from V and 8 from J, leaving 20 bases between them. Here the CDR3 reads CASSLSPGWGAPGYTF. CDR3 coding DNA: TGTGCCAGCAGTTTATCGCCCGGGTGGGGGGCGCCGGGCTACACCTTC.

This clonotype has ten or more counts. The V call is TRBV28, the J call TRBJ1-2; TRBD1 aligns across 11 bases. In germline, CDR1 is MDHEN, CDR2 SYDVKM. V gave up 6 bases and J gave up 3 bases; unmatched junction bases: 6. The CDR3 has 15 residues. CDR3 coding DNA: TGTGCCAGCAGACAACCGGGACAGGGGGACTATGGCTACACCTTC. It encodes CASRQPGQGDYGYTF.

DNA of the CDR3: TGTGCCAGCAGGGGACAGCTACTAGCGGGGGGTTCCAATGAGCAGTTCTTC. Residues: CASRGQLLAGGSNEQFF. The rearrangement joins TRBV27 to TRBJ2-1, with 12 bases fitting TRBD2. Per germline, CDR1 MNHEY and CDR2 SMNVEV (reference sequence). Unmatched junction bases numbered 12, after V lost 6 bases and J lost 6 bases. The CDR3 sequence is 17 residues long.

The chain employs TRBV2 and TRBJ1-1; D might be TRBD1 (5 bases). Trimming took 7 bases from V and 7 from J, leaving 10 bases between them. CDR1 is SNHLY, CDR2 FYNNEI, per germline. This CDR3 is 11 amino acids long. The CDR3 nucleotides read TGTGCCAGCACGGGAGACAGTGAAGCTTTCTTT. It is translated as CASTGDSEAFF.

This clonotype occurred many times. The CDR3 DNA sequence: TGTGCCAGCAGTTCCGACATCGAAAGCTACGAGCAGTACTTC. It translates to CASSSDIESYEQYF. The chain employs TRBV6-2 or TRBV6-3 and TRBJ2-7, with D uncertain. The CDR3 length is 14 residues. Between the trimmed V and J ends, which lost 4 bases and 3 bases, there was a span of 13 bases. CDR1 is MNHEY, CDR2 SVGEGT, per germline.

This clonotype was recorded at least ten times. The chain uses TRBV5-4 and TRBJ2-1; 15 bases map to TRBD2. Germline V gives CDR1 SGHNT, CDR2 YYREEE (reference sequence). The J segment lost 8 bases and the V segment lost 4 bases, leaving 7 bases of the junction unmatched. The CDR3 totals 16 residues. This CDR3 reads CASSPGTSGGYDEQFF. For the CDR3, the DNA is TGTGCCAGCAGCCCCGGGACTAGCGGGGGGTATGATGAGCAGTTCTTC.